The 23 T cell receptor beta chains below were found in one sample sequenced in a study of beta chain features in type 1 diabetes. cDNA synthesis used the whole RNA isolate, giving expressed TCRB sequences. Sequencing used immunoSEQ multiplex PCR; TCRdb keeps in-frame clones, though not all of them. The top ten hold roughly 0.015% of the sample, which has 280,000 or so clones, 15% seen once. Their specific antigens are unknown. Study-wide points: TCRB CDR3 length was moderately but significantly reduced in all four CD4+ subsets of Type 1 diabetes patients.

Sample: naive CD4+ T cells from blood. These TCRs come from a young man with type 1 diabetes.

V and J are TRBV28 and TRBJ2-7, with 9 bases aligning to TRBD1. The ends lost 5 bases at V and 4 bases at J; junction bases unmatched: 6. This CDR3 comprises 14 residues. The germline V gene has CDR1 MDHEN and CDR2 SYDVKM. The CDR3 reads CASSTWTGVYEQYF. Here the CDR3 DNA reads TGTGCCAGCAGTACCTGGACAGGGGTGTACGAGCAGTACTTC.

The chain recombines TRBV7-9 with TRBJ2-5; possible D gene TRBD2, 5 bases. The V end was cut by 4 bases, the J end by 7 bases, with 13 bases between. The CDR3 loop spans 13 amino acids. CDR1 SEHNR and CDR2 FQNEAQ come from the germline V gene (reference sequence). The CDR3 protein is CASSSPSLVTQYF. For the CDR3, the DNA is TGTGCCAGCAGCTCTCCTAGCCTTGTGACCCAGTACTTC.

This clone was counted only a few times. The junction and the germline gene differ at one end; a read error may be behind it. The chain uses TRBV5-4 and TRBJ1-1; D may be TRBD1 (5 bases). Germline-derived CDR1 and CDR2 are SGHNT and YYREEE (reference sequence). The CDR3 loop spans 15 amino acids. CDR3 in DNA: TGCGCCAGCAGCCAAGATGTTCCAAGGGGCACTGAAGCTTTCTTT. Its translation: CASSQDVPRGTEAFF.

The chain joins TRBV5-1 to TRBJ1-1; perhaps TRBD1 as D (5 bases). The length of the CDR3 is 12 residues. Trimming pared 7 bases from V and 5 bases from J, leaving 12 bases between. Germline V lookup: CDR1 SGHRS, CDR2 YFSETQ. The CDR3 is CASRQSSTEAFF. The CDR3 nucleotides read TGCGCCAGCCGACAGTCAAGTACTGAAGCTTTCTTT.

The sample holds a few counts of this clone. CDR3 DNA sequence: TGTGCCAGCAGCTTAGGGGCGGGGCGATCCACAGATACGCAGTATTTT. This gives the protein CASSLGAGRSTDTQYF. V gene TRBV13 combines with J gene TRBJ2-3; TRBD2 is a possible D gene (6 bases). V gave up 0 bases and J gave up 2 bases, with 12 bases separating them. Germline loops: CDR1 PRHDT, CDR2 FYEKMQ (reference sequence). This CDR3 contains 16 residues.

The chain carries TRBV29-1 and TRBJ2-3; D gene unclear. This CDR3 spans 13 amino acids. Germline CDR1 reads SQVTM; CDR2 reads ANQGSEA. V was cut by 4 bases and J by 4 bases, with 12 bases left in between. This chain's CDR3 is CSVGNHAADTQYF. CDR3 in DNA: TGCAGCGTTGGCAATCATGCGGCAGATACGCAGTATTTT.

This chain connects TRBV27 to TRBJ2-3, with 13 nucleotides matching TRBD2. This CDR3 region has 17 residues. Per the germline V gene, CDR1 is MNHEY and CDR2 is SMNVEV (reference sequence). V was pared by 5 bases and J by 2 bases, with 7 bases of the junction left unmatched. Here the CDR3 reads CASSPRTSGSFTDTQYF. DNA for the CDR3: TGTGCCAGCAGTCCACGGACTAGCGGGAGTTTCACAGATACGCAGTATTTT.

The chain combines TRBV19 with TRBJ2-2; TRBD1 matches at 8 bases. The CDR3 is 16 amino acids. Trimming removed 6 bases from V and 2 bases from J; junction bases left unmatched: 8. Germline V CDR1 and CDR2: LNHDA, SQIVND (reference sequence). The chain's CDR3 is CASSLGTGLNTGELFF. CDR3 coding DNA: TGTGCCAGTAGCCTTGGGACAGGCCTTAACACCGGGGAGCTGTTTTTT.

This clone came up a few times. V and J are TRBV9 and TRBJ2-1; D ambiguous. The CDR3 has 16 amino acids. Per the germline V gene, CDR1 is SGDLS and CDR2 is YYNGEE. The ends were cut back, 1 base at V and 0 bases at J, with 11 bases in the middle. The CDR3 protein is CASSVRGDSSYNEQFF. CDR3 DNA sequence: TGTGCCAGCAGCGTACGCGGAGATAGCTCCTACAATGAGCAGTTCTTC.

CDR3 sequence (DNA): TGTGCCAGCAGCCCAATTCCAGCTAACTATGGCTACACCTTC. Its protein is CASSPIPANYGYTF. V usage is TRBV9 and J usage is TRBJ1-2; D not resolved. The CDR3 length is 14 residues. V was pared by 4 bases and J by 0 bases, with 10 bases between. The germline CDR1 and CDR2 sequences are SGDLS and YYNGEE.

This clone has more than one count but fewer than ten. V usage is TRBV4-1 and J usage is TRBJ2-5; 7 bases are a match to TRBD2. The CDR3 sequence is 13 residues long. With V trimmed by 4 bases and J by 5 bases, 4 bases remained unmatched. Germline V gives CDR1 MGHRA, CDR2 YSYEKL. The CDR3 loop reads CASSRGGEETQYF. CDR3 DNA sequence: TGCGCCAGCAGCCGGGGGGGAGAGGAGACCCAGTACTTC.

This clone was found a few times. The chain has TRBV28 and TRBJ2-3; D may be TRBD1 (6 bases). Germline values: CDR1 MDHEN, CDR2 SYDVKM. The CDR3 loop spans 16 amino acids. V lost 6 bases and J lost 4, with 20 bases in between. CDR3 residues: CASRLRGHLFSDTQYF. For the CDR3, the DNA is TGTGCCAGCAGACTCCGGGGACACCTATTCTCAGATACGCAGTATTTT.

This rearrangement joins TRBV9 to TRBJ2-5; TRBD2 agrees at 9 bases. CDR3 length equals 17 residues. CDR1 and CDR2 (germline): SGDLS, YYNGEE. With V trimmed by 0 bases and J by 1 base, 7 bases remained unmatched. CDR3 region: CASSVESGGPLQETQYF. The DNA of the CDR3 is TGTGCCAGCAGCGTAGAGAGCGGGGGGCCCCTCCAAGAGACCCAGTACTTC. The whole variable domain, remainder taken from reference TRBV9 and TRBJ2-5, is DSGVTQTPKHLITATGQRVTLRCSPRSGDLSVYWYQQSLDQGLQFLIQYYNGEERAKGNILERFSAQQFPDLHSELNLSSLELGDSALYFCASSVESGGPLQETQYFGPGTRLLVL.

The chain carries TRBV13 and TRBJ2-7, with D possibly matching TRBD2 (6 bases). Germline V lookup: CDR1 PRHDT, CDR2 FYEKMQ (reference sequence). Trimming removed 5 bases from V and 3 bases from J, with 17 bases in between. This CDR3 is 15 amino acids long. The CDR3 reads CASSQTGVANYEQYF. CDR3 bases: TGTGCCAGCAGCCAGACGGGGGTAGCGAACTACGAGCAGTACTTC. Full variable domain (remainder filled in from reference TRBV13 and TRBJ2-7): AAGVIQSPRHLIKEKRETATLKCYPIPRHDTVYWYQQGPGQDPQFLISFYEKMQSDKGSIPDRFSAQQFSDYHSELNMSSLELGDSALYFCASSQTGVANYEQYFGPGTRLTVT.

This clone was detected a few times. The V call is TRBV18, the J call TRBJ1-2; D may be TRBD1 (5 bases). This CDR3 spans 13 amino acids. Germline CDR1 and CDR2: KGHSH and LQKENI. V dropped 4 bases and J dropped 4 bases, with 10 bases sitting between them. The CDR3 nucleotides are TGTGCCAGCTCACGAGACAGTTCCTATGGCTACACCTTC. Its translation: CASSRDSSYGYTF.

This chain joins TRBV4-3 and TRBJ2-1; TRBD2 aligns across 8 bases. V lost 8 bases and J lost 6; bases outside the gene matches: 9. This CDR3 is built from 14 residues. CDR1 LGHNA and CDR2 YSLEER come from the germline V gene. In nucleotides, the CDR3 is TGCGCCAGCCACCACGGGGGGGGATGCAATGAGCAGTTCTTC. It codes for CASHHGGGCNEQFF.

The chain has TRBV10-3 and TRBJ2-1, with 10 bases lining up with TRBD2. V was clipped by 8 bases and J by 7 bases; unmatched bases: 5. The CDR3 covers 13 residues. Germline V gives CDR1 ENHRY, CDR2 SYGVKD. The CDR3: CAIGEREGNEQFF. CDR3 bases: TGTGCCATCGGGGAGCGGGAGGGAAATGAGCAGTTCTTC.

This clone has just a few counts. The chain couples TRBV18 to TRBJ1-1; tentatively, D is TRBD1 (5 bases). The CDR3 sequence is 12 residues long. CDR1 and CDR2 from the germline V gene are KGHSH and LQKENI. Trimming stripped 3 bases from V and 5 bases from J, with 7 bases between. For the CDR3, the DNA is TGTGCCAGCTCACCCAGACAGACTGAAGCTTTCTTT. Residues: CASSPRQTEAFF. The full variable domain, in which reference TRBV18 and TRBJ1-1 provide the parts outside the CDR3, is NAGVMQNPRHLVRRRGQEARLRCSPMKGHSHVYWYRQLPEEGLKFMVYLQKENIIDESGMPKERFSAEFPKEGPSILRIQQVVRGDSAAYFCASSPRQTEAFFGQGTRLTVV.

This clone was recorded a few times. The V call is TRBV5-4, the J call TRBJ2-7, with TRBD2 matching 9 bases. Germline loops: CDR1 SGHNT, CDR2 YYREEE (reference sequence). The J segment lost 2 bases and the V segment lost 1 base, leaving 7 bases of the junction unmatched. The CDR3 runs 16 residues. The CDR3 reads CASSLFAGGGAYEQYF. CDR3 nucleotide sequence: TGTGCCAGCAGCTTGTTTGCGGGAGGGGGAGCCTACGAGCAGTACTTC.

There are a few counts of this clone. The CDR3 nucleotides are TGTGCCAGCAGCTTTAATCCCACCGGGGAGCTGTTTTTT. It codes for CASSFNPTGELFF. The chain joins TRBV7-2 to TRBJ2-2; no clear D gene. Germline V gene lookup returns CDR1 SGHTA and CDR2 FQGNSA. V was trimmed by 3 bases and J by 4 bases, leaving 6 bases between them. The CDR3 is 13 residues long.

For the CDR3, the DNA is TGCAGCGTCCCAGCGTTCAGCTCCTACAATGAGCAGTTCTTC. This gives the protein CSVPAFSSYNEQFF. The chain uses TRBV29-1 and TRBJ2-1; D is ambiguous. Germline assignment: CDR1 SQVTM and CDR2 ANQGSEA. This CDR3 is 14 amino acids long. Trimming left V 6 bases short and J 0 bases short, with 12 bases between.

This clone was counted between two and nine times. This chain connects TRBV27 to TRBJ2-2, with D possibly being TRBD2 (6 bases). V was cut by 6 bases and J by 1 base, with 18 bases left in between. Germline V gives CDR1 MNHEY, CDR2 SMNVEV (reference sequence). This CDR3 spans 17 amino acids. CDR3 bases: TGTGCCAGCAGACCCCGCCCCGGGGGAGAGAACACCGGGGAGCTGTTTTTT. It translates to CASRPRPGGENTGELFF.

The table lists this clone with a few counts. The CDR3 sequence is CASSPDSSTDTQYF. The CDR3 region has the DNA TGTGCCAGCAGTCCGGACAGCAGCACAGATACGCAGTATTTT. The chain links TRBV2 to TRBJ2-3, with D possibly TRBD1 on 6 matching bases. Germline assignment: CDR1 SNHLY and CDR2 FYNNEI. Between the trimmed V and J ends, which lost 5 bases and 0 bases, there was a span of 9 bases. This CDR3 has 14 residues.